These 9 T cell receptor beta chains came from one sample sequenced in a study of early T cells in non-severe SARS-CoV-2 infection. TCRdb itself ran the 5' RACE reads through MiXCR, one entry per CDR3 protein. The table lists tens of thousands of distinct CDR3 sequences, more than 12% of them singletons. The starting material was whole blood, obtained at baseline. All receptors come from an adult who was a healthcare worker with PCR-confirmed SARS-CoV-2 infection or an uninfected control (not recorded which).

This clonotype was counted a few times. The chain is built from TRBV5-1 and TRBJ2-1, with 10 bases fitting TRBD2. V was pared by 4 bases and J by 7 bases, with 5 bases of the junction left unmatched. CDR3 size: 14 residues. Germline V CDR1 and CDR2: SGHRS, YFSETQ. CDR3 protein: CASSLAGVRNEQFF. The CDR3 coding sequence is TGCGCCAGCAGCCTAGCGGGAGTAAGGAATGAGCAGTTCTTC.

This clonotype was seen a handful of times. The chain recombines TRBV24-1 with TRBJ2-1, with a possible D match to TRBD1 (5 bases). CDR3 size: 14 residues. V lost 2 bases to trimming and J lost 8 bases, with 12 bases between them. The germline V gene encodes CDR1 KGHDR and CDR2 SFDVKD. The CDR3 sequence is CATSDSITQDEQFF. In DNA, the CDR3 is TGTGCCACCAGTGATTCCATCACACAGGATGAGCAGTTCTTC.

V is TRBV28 and J is TRBJ2-1; the D gene could be TRBD1 or TRBD2 (5 bases each). The V and J ends lost 6 bases and 6 bases respectively, with 15 bases between them. Germline V gene sequence: CDR1 MDHEN, CDR2 SYDVKM. The CDR3 length is 14 residues. The CDR3 coding sequence is TGTGCCAGCAGGACCCCAGGGACGAGCAATGAGCAGTTCTTC. This encodes CASRTPGTSNEQFF.

This clonotype occurred a few times. The V and J genes are TRBV18 and TRBJ1-3, with D possibly TRBD1 on 5 matching bases. The germline gives CDR1 KGHSH, CDR2 LQKENI. V was shortened by 3 bases and J by 0 bases, with 15 bases between the two germline ends. CDR3 length: 17 amino acids. CDR3 coding DNA: TGTGCCAGCTCACCGAGGGGCCCAAGCCCCTCTGGAAACACCATATATTTT. Translating gives CASSPRGPSPSGNTIYF. Complete variable domain (other parts from reference TRBV18 and TRBJ1-3): NAGVMQNPRHLVRRRGQEARLRCSPMKGHSHVYWYRQLPEEGLKFMVYLQKENIIDESGMPKERFSAEFPKEGPSILRIQQVVRGDSAAYFCASSPRGPSPSGNTIYFGEGSWLTVV.

This clonotype has a count of ten or more. The chain is built from TRBV27 and TRBJ2-1, with 15 bases matching TRBD2. This CDR3 has 16 amino acids. Germline CDR1 and CDR2: MNHEY and SMNVEV (reference sequence). Trimming at V came to 5 bases and at J to 9 bases, leaving 8 bases not matched to a gene. The CDR3 protein is CASSTRTSGRVIEQFF. CDR3 bases: TGTGCCAGCAGTACCAGGACTAGCGGGAGGGTAATTGAGCAGTTCTTC.

V and J are TRBV20-1 and TRBJ2-1; the D gene is possibly TRBD2 (5 bases). Trimming stripped 2 bases from V and 8 bases from J, with 13 bases between. Germline assignment: CDR1 DFQATT and CDR2 SNEGSKA (reference sequence). This CDR3 contains 13 residues. This CDR3 reads CSARMLARDEQFF. CDR3 sequence (DNA): TGCAGTGCTAGAATGCTAGCTAGGGATGAGCAGTTCTTC.

The chain links TRBV5-1 to TRBJ2-1; D is undetermined. Per germline, CDR1 SGHRS and CDR2 YFSETQ. This CDR3 spans 16 amino acids. Trimming took 0 bases from V and 2 from J, leaving 12 bases between them. The CDR3 region has the DNA TGCGCCAGCAGCTTGGACTTTGATCACACCTACAATGAGCAGTTCTTC. This codes for CASSLDFDHTYNEQFF.

This clonotype was recorded a few times. CDR3 in DNA: TGTGCCAGCAGCGGGACTAGCGGGATAGAGACCCAGTACTTC. It codes for CASSGTSGIETQYF. The chain combines TRBV7-9 with TRBJ2-5; 13 bases line up with TRBD2. This CDR3 has 14 amino acids. V shed 5 bases and J 4 bases; nucleotides not matched to a gene: 1. Germline V gene data show CDR1 as SEHNR and CDR2 as FQNEAQ (reference sequence).

The V and J genes are TRBV27 and TRBJ2-7; TRBD1 agrees at 10 bases. The J segment lost 5 bases and the V segment lost 4 bases, leaving 8 bases of the junction unmatched. Germline V gene data show CDR1 as MNHEY and CDR2 as SMNVEV (reference sequence). CDR3 length: 15 amino acids. This CDR3 is CASSSKGTGDHEQYF. The CDR3 DNA is TGTGCCAGCAGTTCCAAAGGGACAGGGGACCACGAGCAGTACTTC.